The 12 T cell receptor beta chains below all came from one sample that was sequenced in a study of blood T cell repertoires in COVID-19. Repertoires were generated with immunoSEQ multiplex PCR, while TCRdb's copy carries only in-frame clones and drops some. There are over 100,000 clones in the sample; roughly 84% occur only once, and 4% to 5.5% lies in the top ten. Material for sequencing was peripheral blood. The receptors originated from a human donor in a cohort sampled during active COVID-19.

The chain joins TRBV28 to TRBJ1-5, with D hard to call. With 4 bases removed from V and 6 bases from J, the gap between germline ends came to 4 bases. The CDR3 is made up of 11 amino acids. Germline assignment: CDR1 MDHEN and CDR2 SYDVKM. The CDR3 sequence: CASSSGQPQHF. CDR3 bases: TGTGCCAGCAGTTCGGGTCAGCCCCAGCATTTT.

The chain uses TRBV7-6 and TRBJ2-3; 8 bases are shared with TRBD2. V was pared by 2 bases and J by 2 bases, with 6 bases of the junction left unmatched. Germline CDR1 reads SGHVS; CDR2 reads FNYEAQ. This CDR3 is 16 amino acids long. CDR3 in DNA: TGTGCCAGCAGCTTATTCGCGGGGGGTCTCACAGATACGCAGTATTTT. This codes for CASSLFAGGLTDTQYF.

This clone has only a few counts. CDR3 coding DNA: TGTGCCAGCAGGGGACAGGGGGTCGGCAATCAGCCCCAGCATTTT. The encoded protein is CASRGQGVGNQPQHF. This chain joins TRBV2 and TRBJ1-5, with TRBD1 identical over 11 bases. Germline V lookup: CDR1 SNHLY, CDR2 FYNNEI. V shed 6 bases, J shed 2 bases, and the junction held 3 bases outside the gene matches. This CDR3 is 15 amino acids long.

The chain is built from TRBV19 and TRBJ2-5; D might be TRBD2 (6 bases). Germline V gene sequence: CDR1 LNHDA, CDR2 SQIVND (reference sequence). Trimming took off 5 bases at V and 4 bases at J, with 17 bases between the two ends. The CDR3 has 15 residues. The CDR3 sequence: CASSPVAVGGETQYF. The CDR3 region has the DNA TGTGCCAGTAGTCCGGTAGCGGTGGGGGGAGAGACCCAGTACTTC.

The chain links TRBV5-4 to TRBJ2-5; tentatively, D is TRBD2 (6 bases). The V gene lost 7 bases and the J gene lost 5 bases, with 18 bases spanning the gap. This CDR3 is 14 amino acids long. Germline V lookup: CDR1 SGHNT, CDR2 YYREEE (reference sequence). In DNA form, the CDR3 reads TGTGCCAGCCTCTCCGCGGGGCGGGTTGAGACCCAGTACTTC. Its protein is CASLSAGRVETQYF.

The rearrangement uses TRBV24-1 and TRBJ2-2, with TRBD1 matching 8 bases. The CDR3 runs 17 residues. Per the germline V gene, CDR1 is KGHDR and CDR2 is SFDVKD. V gave up 4 bases and J gave up 4 bases; unmatched junction bases: 10. CDR3 region: CATSDQGAPEITGELFF. In DNA form, the CDR3 reads TGTGCCACCAGTGACCAGGGGGCGCCGGAAATCACCGGGGAGCTGTTTTTT.

This chain connects TRBV30 to TRBJ1-1, with TRBD1 identical over 9 bases. The J segment lost 0 bases and the V segment lost 3 bases, leaving 5 bases of the junction unmatched. The length of the CDR3 is 15 residues. Germline loops: CDR1 GTSNPN, CDR2 SVGIG (reference sequence). CDR3 coding DNA: TGTGCCTGGAGAAGGGACAGGGCTTTGAACACTGAAGCTTTCTTT. Translation gives CAWRRDRALNTEAFF.

This clone was picked up one time. The V gene is TRBV24-1, the J gene TRBJ2-2, with TRBD2 matching over 8 bases. Germline CDR1 reads KGHDR; CDR2 reads SFDVKD. With V trimmed by 5 bases and J by 3 bases, 1 base remained unmatched. The CDR3 extends over 14 amino acids. Here the CDR3 reads CATSASGYTGELFF. CDR3 DNA: TGTGCCACCAGTGCTAGCGGGTACACCGGGGAGCTGTTTTTT.

This rearrangement joins TRBV11-3 to TRBJ2-2; D perhaps matches TRBD1 (7 bases). This CDR3 spans 17 amino acids. The germline V gene has CDR1 SGHNT and CDR2 YENEEA. Trimming cost V 1 base and J 1 base, with 13 bases left between them. Written as DNA, the CDR3 is TGTGCCAGCAGCTTAGGCGGGGACAGAAGGAACACCGGGGAGCTGTTTTTT. Amino acids: CASSLGGDRRNTGELFF.

The rearrangement links TRBV7-2 to TRBJ1-6; 8 nucleotides line up with TRBD1. Per the germline V gene, CDR1 is SGHTA and CDR2 is FQGNSA. The CDR3 has 16 residues. Trimming at V came to 5 bases and at J to 14 bases, leaving 17 bases not matched to a gene. The CDR3 DNA reads TGTGCCAGCAGCGCCCGGTGGGACAGGTCCTCCGGAGCCCTCCACTTT. Protein: CASSARWDRSSGALHF.

J is TRBJ1-1 and V is TRBV5-4; D might be TRBD1 (6 bases). CDR1 is SGHNT, CDR2 YYREEE, per germline (reference sequence). V gave up 4 bases and J gave up 1 base, with 26 bases separating them. The CDR3 covers 19 residues. DNA of the CDR3: TGTGCCAGCAGCCCTTATCGACAGGCTCCCTTTGTTGGGAACACTGAAGCTTTCTTT. This encodes CASSPYRQAPFVGNTEAFF.

This chain connects TRBV9 to TRBJ2-1; TRBD2 aligns across 8 bases. Germline V lookup: CDR1 SGDLS, CDR2 YYNGEE. J gave up 5 bases and V 0 bases, and 7 bases lay outside the gene matches. The CDR3 is 16 amino acids. The CDR3 protein is CASSVGAGLGNNEQFF. In DNA form, the CDR3 reads TGTGCCAGCAGCGTAGGAGCGGGACTAGGGAACAATGAGCAGTTCTTC.